This T cell receptor (beta chain) was documented in a study of blood T cell repertoires in COVID-19. This CDR3 region has 17 residues. In germline, CDR1 is LNHNV, CDR2 YYDKDF (reference sequence). The V segment lost 6 bases and the J segment 4 bases; nucleotides outside the gene matches: 12. Enrolled through a virtual design, the participants were between about 18 and 100 years of age and came from some 26 US areas. Sequencing used immunoSEQ multiplex PCR; TCRdb keeps in-frame clones, though not all of them. The sample consists of about 240,000 clones, about 90% of them appearing once. This sequence was found in a woman in her thirties or forties with acute COVID-19. The sequenced material came from PBMCs or T cells enriched from blood (not recorded which). The genes are TRBV15 and TRBJ2-1; TRBD1 matches 10 bases. CDR3: CATRPSQDRGPYNEQFF. CDR3 nucleotides: TGTGCCACCAGACCAAGCCAAGACAGGGGGCCTTACAATGAGCAGTTCTTC.